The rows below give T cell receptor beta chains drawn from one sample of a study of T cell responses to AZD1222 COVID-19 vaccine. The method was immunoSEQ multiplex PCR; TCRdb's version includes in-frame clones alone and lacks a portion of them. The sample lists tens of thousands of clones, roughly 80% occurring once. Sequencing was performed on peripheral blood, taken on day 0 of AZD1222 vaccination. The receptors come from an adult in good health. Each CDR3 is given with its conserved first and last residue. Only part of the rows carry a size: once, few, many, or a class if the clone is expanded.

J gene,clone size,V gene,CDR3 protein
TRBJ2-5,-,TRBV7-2,CASSLTGGETQYF
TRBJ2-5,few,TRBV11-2,CASSAGSGTGVGETQYF
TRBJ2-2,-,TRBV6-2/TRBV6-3,CASSLQGQLNTGELFF
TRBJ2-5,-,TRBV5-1,CASSLSGTGLRETQYF
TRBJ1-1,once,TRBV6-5,CASSLWTGGGSEAFF
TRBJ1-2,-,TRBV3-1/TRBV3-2,CASSQDAGARVYGYTF
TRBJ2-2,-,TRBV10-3,CAISESDPAYTGELFF
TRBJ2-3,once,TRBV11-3,CASSFGDTQYF
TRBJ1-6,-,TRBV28,CASRLQGKIYNSPLHF
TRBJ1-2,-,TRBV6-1,CASSEDWSGLGAYGYTF
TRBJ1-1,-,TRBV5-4,CASRTGGKDTEAFF
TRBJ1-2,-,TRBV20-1,CNAFDGYTF
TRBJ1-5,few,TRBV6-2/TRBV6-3,CASSYDDSYQPQHF
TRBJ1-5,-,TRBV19,CASSIISDIGRGQPQHF
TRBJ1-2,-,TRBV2,CASSAGNNYGYTF
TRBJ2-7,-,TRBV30,CAWSVRPLTASYEQYF
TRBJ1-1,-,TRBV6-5,CATWTGGNTEAFF
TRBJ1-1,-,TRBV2,CASTGRGRGNTEAFF
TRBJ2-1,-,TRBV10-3,CATRDNYNEQFF
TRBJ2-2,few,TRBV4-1,CASSQGGSGGAQTGELFF
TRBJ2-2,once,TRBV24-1,CATSEGGPNTGELFF
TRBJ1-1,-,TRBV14,CASRFTQGEAFF
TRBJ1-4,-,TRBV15,CATSRDFDRVRFF
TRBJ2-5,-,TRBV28,CASSSPGLAGPKETQYF
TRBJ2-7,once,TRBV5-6,CASSLFSFEAYEQYF
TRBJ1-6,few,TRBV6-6,CASRGQGGSPLHF
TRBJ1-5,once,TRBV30,CAWAPQENQPQHF
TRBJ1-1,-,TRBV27,CASSLHTGGMNTEAFF
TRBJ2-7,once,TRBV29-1,CSVVLIYEQYF
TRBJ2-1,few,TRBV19,CASSSGPGGTNEQFF
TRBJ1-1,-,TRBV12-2,CASRLEAANTEAFF
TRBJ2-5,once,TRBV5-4,CASSLDQGQETQYF
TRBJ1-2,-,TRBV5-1,CASSPVAGGSNYGYTF
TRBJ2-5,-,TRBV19,CASSGTIRGETQYF
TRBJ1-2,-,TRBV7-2,CASSLSARQGRNYGYTF
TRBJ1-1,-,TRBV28,CASSPRWESLTAFF
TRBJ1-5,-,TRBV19,CASSGTGNQPQHF
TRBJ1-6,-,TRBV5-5,CASSYGQGFNSPLHF
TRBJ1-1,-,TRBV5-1,CASSLLGQGNTEAFF
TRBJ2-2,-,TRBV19,CASSPSGGNTGELFF
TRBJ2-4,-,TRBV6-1,CASSDPGYDRVAKNIQYF
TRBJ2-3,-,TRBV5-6,CASSLRSGTDTQYF
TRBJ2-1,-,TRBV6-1,CASSEAPYAGTKGNEQFF
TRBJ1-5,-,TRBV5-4,CASRSGPQHF
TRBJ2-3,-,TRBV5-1,CASSLMQGADTQYF
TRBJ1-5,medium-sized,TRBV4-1,CASSQDLQSNQPQHF
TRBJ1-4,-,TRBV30,CAWTPGVDEKLFF
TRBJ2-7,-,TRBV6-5,CASSYSKAGATYEQYF
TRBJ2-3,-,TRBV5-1,CASRTGTSGTQGTQYF
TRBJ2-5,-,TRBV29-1,CSAGQYQETQYF
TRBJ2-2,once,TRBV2,CASSVWRGPNTGELFF
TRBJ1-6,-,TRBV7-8,CASSLGAGTSPLHF